The rows below give T cell receptor beta chains drawn from one sample of a study of CD8+ T cells in alopecia areata. Sequencing used immunoSEQ multiplex PCR; TCRdb keeps in-frame clones, though not all of them. The data show approximately 89,000 clones, with 45% to 60% seen just once and around 5.7% held by the top ten. Sequenced sample: NKG2D-high CD8+ T cells sorted from blood. These receptors all come from a human donor with alopecia areata. Both conserved end residues are trimmed from each CDR3. Fields, in order: J gene, V gene, CDR3 protein.

J gene: TRBJ2-2; V gene: TRBV6-6; CDR3 protein: ASSYSRPATGELF
J gene: TRBJ2-7; V gene: TRBV4-3; CDR3 protein: ASSQGTSGKYEQY
J gene: TRBJ2-7; V gene: TRBV25-1; CDR3 protein: ASSERRGVGYEQY
J gene: TRBJ2-7; V gene: TRBV5-1; CDR3 protein: ASSLGGQVGHEQY
J gene: TRBJ2-1; V gene: TRBV5-1; CDR3 protein: ASSLGSYEQF
J gene: TRBJ1-1; V gene: TRBV7-9; CDR3 protein: ASSLALETEAF
J gene: TRBJ2-5; V gene: TRBV27; CDR3 protein: ASSLLGGRETQY
J gene: TRBJ2-1; V gene: TRBV28; CDR3 protein: ASSLEWNEQF
J gene: TRBJ2-1; V gene: TRBV30; CDR3 protein: AWSGGQGNYNEQF
J gene: TRBJ2-4; V gene: TRBV4-1; CDR3 protein: ASSLGLENIQY